What follows are 20 T cell receptor beta chains derived from one specimen sequenced in a study of regulatory T cells in long-lasting Graves disease (TCRdb year 2021). What the time point label conveys for this sample: persistent/refractory GD, antithyroid drugs over 5 years with positive TRAb. For both TCR sequencing and RNA sequencing, RNA was extracted from PBMCs in TRIzol. Libraries were made using multiplex PCR. Instrument used: Illumina HiSeq 4000. To build TCR beta libraries, CDR3 regions were amplified by Arm-PCR using iRepertoire HTBI primers. TCRdb reanalyzed the raw reads on its own, using fastp at Q25 for trimming and MiXCR for clone calling, and kept in-frame beta chains. Each entry is one CDR3 protein sequence, shown with its most common DNA and genes. In this sample the table shows around 430,000 distinct CDR3 sequences, approximately 22% of which occur a single time. In total, the top ten clones hold about an eighth of the sample.

This sample comprised peripheral blood mononuclear cells (PBMCs), obtained when the disease was refractory, from a patient treated with antithyroid drugs. The receptors shown here come from a female donor with Graves disease.

This clonotype was picked up one time. J is TRBJ2-1 and V is TRBV11-2; 9 nucleotides agree with TRBD2. Trimming took 2 bases from V and 9 from J; bases not matched to a gene: 5. The CDR3 runs 14 residues. CDR1 and CDR2 (germline): SGHAT, FQNNGV. CDR3 region: CASSLLAGYREQFF. In DNA, the CDR3 is TGTGCCAGCAGCTTACTAGCGGGATATCGTGAGCAGTTCTTC.

This clonotype was observed many times. The chain couples TRBV5-1 to TRBJ1-2; D unresolved. The ends were cut back, 4 bases at V and 8 bases at J, with 12 bases in the middle. Germline V CDR1 and CDR2: SGHRS, YFSETQ. CDR3 size: 12 residues. The CDR3 region has the DNA TGCGCCAGCAGCCCTTCTCAAGGAGGCTACACCTTC. Translation gives CASSPSQGGYTF.

This clonotype turned up a few times. The V gene is TRBV30, the J gene TRBJ1-5, with D perhaps TRBD1 (6 bases). The CDR3 runs to 13 residues. Germline CDR1 reads GTSNPN; CDR2 reads SVGIG (reference sequence). Deletions cut 4 bases from V and 0 bases from J, with 7 bases between. CDR3 amino acids: CAWTDSSNQPQHF. The CDR3 DNA sequence: TGTGCCTGGACGGACAGTAGCAATCAGCCCCAGCATTTT.

The rearrangement uses TRBV12-3 or TRBV12-4 and TRBJ1-3; D unresolved. The CDR3 spans 13 residues. The V and J ends lost 10 bases and 0 bases respectively, with 10 bases between them. CDR3 sequence (DNA): TGTGCCACCACGATAAGCTCTGGAAACACCATATATTTT. Protein product: CATTISSGNTIYF.

This clonotype has a count of ten or more. The chain links TRBV28 to TRBJ1-1; D is undetermined. The V end lost 5 bases, the J end lost 0 bases, and 4 bases lay between the germline ends. Germline lookup yields CDR1 MDHEN and CDR2 SYDVKM. The CDR3 runs to 12 residues. The CDR3 sequence is CASSVMNTEAFF. In DNA, the CDR3 is TGTGCCAGCAGTGTTATGAACACTGAAGCTTTCTTT.

The V call is TRBV7-9, the J call TRBJ1-3; tentatively, D is TRBD1 (6 bases). Deletions cut 4 bases from V and 10 bases from J, with 11 bases between. This CDR3 has 12 residues. Germline CDR1 and CDR2: SEHNR and FQNEAQ (reference sequence). The CDR3, as DNA: TGTGCCAGCAGCTCACAGGGCTCAACCATATATTTT. Amino acid sequence: CASSSQGSTIYF. Complete variable domain (other parts from reference TRBV7-9 and TRBJ1-3): DTGVSQNPRHKITKRGQNVTFRCDPISEHNRLYWYRQTLGQGPEFLTYFQNEAQLEKSRLLSDRFSAERPKGSFSTLEIQRTEQGDSAMYLCASSSQGSTIYFGEGSWLTVV.

The chain employs TRBV9 and TRBJ2-7; a possible D gene is TRBD2 (6 bases). In germline, CDR1 is SGDLS, CDR2 YYNGEE. This CDR3 has 15 residues. V was pared by 0 bases and J by 1 base, with 11 bases between. In DNA form, the CDR3 reads TGTGCCAGCAGCGTAGCCGGGGGAATTTCCTACGAGCAGTACTTC. It encodes CASSVAGGISYEQYF.

This clonotype was seen more than once but under ten times. This chain uses TRBV6-2 or TRBV6-3 with TRBJ1-1; D is unclear. V lost 2 bases, J lost 0 bases, and 7 bases lay in between. Germline lookup yields CDR1 MNHEY and CDR2 SVGEGT. This CDR3 comprises 14 residues. CDR3 bases: TGTGCCAGCAGTTACGCGGCTCTGAACACTGAAGCTTTCTTT. Amino acid sequence: CASSYAALNTEAFF.

This clonotype was detected ten times or more. This chain joins TRBV7-9 and TRBJ1-5; weak D call: TRBD1 (6 bases). This CDR3 has 15 amino acids. CDR1 SEHNR and CDR2 FQNEAQ come from the germline V gene (reference sequence). The V end lost 5 bases, the J end lost 5 bases, and 16 bases lay between the germline ends. In DNA form, the CDR3 reads TGTGCCAGCAGCCAAGGAGGCAGGGGTCATCAGCCCCAGCATTTT. Translation: CASSQGGRGHQPQHF.

The table lists this clonotype with many counts. The chain combines TRBV28 with TRBJ1-1; TRBD1 aligns across 8 bases. The germline V gene encodes CDR1 MDHEN and CDR2 SYDVKM. CDR3 size: 12 residues. This CDR3 reads CPVQGVNTEAFF. In DNA form, the CDR3 reads TGTCCTGTACAGGGGGTGAACACTGAAGCTTTCTTT.

This clonotype was observed at least ten times. The V call is TRBV28, the J call TRBJ1-2; weak D call: TRBD1 (6 bases). Germline CDR1 and CDR2: MDHEN and SYDVKM. Between the trimmed V and J ends, which lost 3 bases and 5 bases, there was a span of 7 bases. The CDR3 runs 12 residues. CDR3 residues: CASSFQGYGYTF. For the CDR3, the DNA is TGTGCCAGCAGTTTCCAGGGGTATGGCTACACCTTC.

The V call is TRBV10-2, the J call TRBJ1-5, with D perhaps TRBD1 (5 bases). Trimming cost V 0 bases and J 7 bases, with 10 bases left between them. CDR1 and CDR2 from the germline V gene are WSHSY and SAAADI. This CDR3 is 14 amino acids long. In DNA form, the CDR3 reads TGCGCCAGCAGTGAGTCCCAGGGCTTCCAGCCCCAGCATTTT. It codes for CASSESQGFQPQHF.

J is TRBJ2-1 and V is TRBV2; 13 bases are shared with TRBD2. Germline V gene sequence: CDR1 SNHLY, CDR2 FYNNEI. The CDR3 consists of 15 residues. V lost 1 base and J lost 6; bases outside the gene matches: 0. The CDR3 DNA sequence: TGTGCCAGCAGTGAAGGACTAGCGGGAGGCAATGAGCAGTTCTTC. This encodes CASSEGLAGGNEQFF.

This clonotype came up once. Possible read error: a much larger clone is one base away. The chain joins TRBV2 to TRBJ2-2; D perhaps matches TRBD2 (5 bases). The germline V gene encodes CDR1 SNHLY and CDR2 FYNNEI. CDR3 length equals 13 residues. The CDR3 DNA reads as TGTGCCAGGAGTGAGGACTCCCCCGGGGAGCTGTTTTTT. Its protein product is CARSEDSPGELFF.

About this clonotype itself: Given a much more abundant clone one base away, this may be a read error. The chain is built from TRBV5-1 and TRBJ2-7; TRBD1 matches 7 bases. This CDR3 has 14 residues. CDR1 and CDR2 (germline): SGHRS, YFSETQ. CDR3 coding DNA: TGCGCCGGCAGCTTCAGGGGGAGCTCCTACGAGCAGTACTTC. It specifies CAGSFRGSSYEQYF.

This clonotype was seen many times. This chain connects TRBV7-2 to TRBJ1-2; 12 bases agree with TRBD1. V lost 5 bases, J lost 5 bases, and 9 bases stayed unmatched. Germline V CDR1 and CDR2: SGHTA, FQGNSA. This CDR3 region has 16 residues. The CDR3 here is CASSPRDRGHLYGYTF. The CDR3 DNA reads TGTGCCAGCAGCCCGAGGGACAGGGGGCATCTTTATGGCTACACCTTC.

Only a few counts were recorded for this clonotype. V usage is TRBV6-1 and J usage is TRBJ1-5; D gene uncertain. Trimming cost V 1 base and J 5 bases, with 18 bases left between them. CDR1 is MNHNS, CDR2 SASEGT, per germline. The length of the CDR3 is 17 residues. CDR3 region: CASSEEGPRWWDQPQHF. The DNA of the CDR3 is TGTGCCAGCAGTGAAGAAGGTCCCAGATGGTGGGATCAGCCCCAGCATTTT.

Ten or more counts support this clonotype. CDR3 protein: CASSPDRVEAFF. CDR3 bases: TGTGCCAGCAGCCCCGACAGAGTTGAAGCTTTCTTT. The rearrangement links TRBV12-3 or TRBV12-4 to TRBJ1-1, with a possible D match to TRBD1 (5 bases). Trimming shortened V by 6 bases and J by 7 bases, and 12 bases separated the two germline ends. The CDR3 has 12 residues.

CDR3 residues: CASSIGPGNSPLHF. The CDR3 DNA follows: TGTGCCAGCAGCATCGGCCCAGGGAATTCACCCCTCCACTTT. The V and J genes are TRBV3-1 and TRBJ1-6; D is perhaps TRBD1 (5 bases). CDR1 is LGHDT and CDR2 is YNNKEL in the germline V gene (reference sequence). This CDR3 is 14 amino acids long. Trimming took 5 bases from V and 7 from J, leaving 12 bases between them.

The table lists this clonotype with many counts. The V and J genes are TRBV29-1 and TRBJ1-2; a weak D match, TRBD1 (5 bases). Germline assignment: CDR1 SQVTM and CDR2 ANQGSEA. V lost 0 bases and J 1 base, leaving 15 bases between the germline ends. The CDR3 runs to 16 residues. The CDR3 DNA reads TGCAGCGTTGAAGATCCCAAGAGGGGTGGTAACTATGGCTACACCTTC. It translates to CSVEDPKRGGNYGYTF.